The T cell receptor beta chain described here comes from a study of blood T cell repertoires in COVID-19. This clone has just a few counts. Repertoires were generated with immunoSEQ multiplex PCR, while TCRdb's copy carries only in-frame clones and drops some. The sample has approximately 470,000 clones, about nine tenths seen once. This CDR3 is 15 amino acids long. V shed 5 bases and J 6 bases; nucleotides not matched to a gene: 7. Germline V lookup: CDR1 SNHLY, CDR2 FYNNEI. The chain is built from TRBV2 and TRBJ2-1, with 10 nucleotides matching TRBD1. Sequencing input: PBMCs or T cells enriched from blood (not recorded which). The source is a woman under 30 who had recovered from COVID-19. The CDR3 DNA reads TGTGCCAGCAGTCGAGACAGGGGGCTTACCAATGAGCAGTTCTTC. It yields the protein CASSRDRGLTNEQFF.